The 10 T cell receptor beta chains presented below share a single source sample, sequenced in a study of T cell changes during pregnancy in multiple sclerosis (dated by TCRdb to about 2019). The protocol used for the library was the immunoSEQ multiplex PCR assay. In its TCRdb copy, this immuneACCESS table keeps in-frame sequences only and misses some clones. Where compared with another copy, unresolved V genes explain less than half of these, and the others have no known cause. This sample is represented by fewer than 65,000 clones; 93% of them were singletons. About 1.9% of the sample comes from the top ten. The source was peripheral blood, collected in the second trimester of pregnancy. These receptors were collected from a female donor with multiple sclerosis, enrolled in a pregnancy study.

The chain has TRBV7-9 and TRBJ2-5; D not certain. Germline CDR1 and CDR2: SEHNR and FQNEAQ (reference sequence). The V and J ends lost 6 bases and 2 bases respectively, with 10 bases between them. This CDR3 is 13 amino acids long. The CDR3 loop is CASRRQMQETQYF. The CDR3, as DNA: TGTGCCAGCAGACGCCAGATGCAAGAGACCCAGTACTTC.

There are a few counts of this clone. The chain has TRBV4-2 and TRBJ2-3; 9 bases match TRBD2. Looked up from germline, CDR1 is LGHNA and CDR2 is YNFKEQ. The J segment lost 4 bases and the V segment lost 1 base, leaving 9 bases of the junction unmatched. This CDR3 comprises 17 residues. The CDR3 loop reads CASSQGPGREGADTQYF. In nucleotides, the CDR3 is TGTGCCAGCAGCCAAGGCCCTGGGCGGGAGGGCGCAGATACGCAGTATTTT.

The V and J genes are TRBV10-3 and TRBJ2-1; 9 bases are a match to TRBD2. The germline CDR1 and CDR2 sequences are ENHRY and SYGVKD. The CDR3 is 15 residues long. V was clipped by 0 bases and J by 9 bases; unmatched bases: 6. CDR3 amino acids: CAISESKTSGGEQFF. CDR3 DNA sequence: TGTGCCATCAGTGAGTCGAAGACTAGCGGAGGTGAGCAGTTCTTC.

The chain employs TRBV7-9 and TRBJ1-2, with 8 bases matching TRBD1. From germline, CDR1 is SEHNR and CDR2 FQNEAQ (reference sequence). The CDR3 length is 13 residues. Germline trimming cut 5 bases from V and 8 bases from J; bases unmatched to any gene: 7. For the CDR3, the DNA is TGTGCCAGCAGCCTGGACAGGGTACGGGGCTACACCTTC. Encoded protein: CASSLDRVRGYTF. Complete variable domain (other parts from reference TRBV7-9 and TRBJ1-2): DTGVSQNPRHKITKRGQNVTFRCDPISEHNRLYWYRQTLGQGPEFLTYFQNEAQLEKSRLLSDRFSAERPKGSFSTLEIQRTEQGDSAMYLCASSLDRVRGYTFGSGTRLTVV.

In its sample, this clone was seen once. The CDR3 region is CASSLRTSGSNEQFF. Written as DNA, the CDR3 is TGTGCCAGCAGCTTAAGGACTAGCGGGAGCAATGAGCAGTTCTTC. This chain uses TRBV5-4 with TRBJ2-1; 13 positions agree with TRBD2. V dropped 2 bases and J dropped 6; count of bases not matched to a gene: 2. The germline gives CDR1 SGHNT, CDR2 YYREEE (reference sequence). This CDR3 region has 15 residues. Supplemented by reference TRBV5-4 and TRBJ2-1, the full variable domain reads ETGVTQSPTHLIKTRGQQVTLRCSSQSGHNTVSWYQQALGQGPQFIFQYYREEENGRGNFPPRFSGLQFPNYSSELNVNALELDDSALYLCASSLRTSGSNEQFFGPGTRLTVL.

The chain's CDR3 is CASSARTGTQVSGYTF. As DNA, the CDR3 is TGTGCCAGCAGTGCCCGGACAGGGACCCAAGTATCTGGCTACACCTTC. The rearrangement links TRBV6-1 to TRBJ1-2, with 8 bases aligning to TRBD1. J was trimmed by 7 bases and V by 4 bases; bases with no gene match: 14. CDR1 and CDR2 from the germline V gene are MNHNS and SASEGT. The CDR3 has 16 residues.

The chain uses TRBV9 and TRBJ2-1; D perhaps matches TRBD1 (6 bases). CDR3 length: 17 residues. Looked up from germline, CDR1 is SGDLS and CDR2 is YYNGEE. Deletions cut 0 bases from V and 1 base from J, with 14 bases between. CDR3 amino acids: CASSVALRDTSYNEQFF. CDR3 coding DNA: TGTGCCAGCAGCGTAGCCCTCCGGGACACTTCCTACAATGAGCAGTTCTTC.

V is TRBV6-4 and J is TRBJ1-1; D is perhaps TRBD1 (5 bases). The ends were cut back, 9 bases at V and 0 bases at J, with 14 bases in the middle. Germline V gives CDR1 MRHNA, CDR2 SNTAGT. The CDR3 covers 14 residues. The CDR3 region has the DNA TGTGCCAGTCGAACAGGACCACTGAACACTGAAGCTTTCTTT. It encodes CASRTGPLNTEAFF.

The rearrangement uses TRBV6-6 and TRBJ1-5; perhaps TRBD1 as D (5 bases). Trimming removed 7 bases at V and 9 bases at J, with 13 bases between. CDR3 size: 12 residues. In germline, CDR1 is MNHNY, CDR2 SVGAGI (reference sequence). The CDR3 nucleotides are TGTGCCAGCAACCAGGGTCCTTGGCCCCAGCATTTT. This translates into CASNQGPWPQHF.

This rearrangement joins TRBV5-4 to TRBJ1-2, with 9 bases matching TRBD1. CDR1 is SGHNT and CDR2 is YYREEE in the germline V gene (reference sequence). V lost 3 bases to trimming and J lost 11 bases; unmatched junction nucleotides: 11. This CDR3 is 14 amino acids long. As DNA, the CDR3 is TGTGCCAGCAGCTCGCCGGGACAGGGAAAGGGGTACACCTTC. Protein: CASSSPGQGKGYTF.